This T cell receptor (beta chain) appears in the sequencing data of a study of early T cells in non-severe SARS-CoV-2 infection. This clonotype has ten or more counts. The CDR3 runs to 13 residues. Germline V gives CDR1 SGHAT, CDR2 FQDESV (reference sequence). V was cut by 8 bases and J by 1 base, with 11 bases left in between. Using its own MiXCR run on the 5' RACE reads, TCRdb lists one record per CDR3 protein. The sample holds 35,000 to 45,000 distinct CDR3 sequences, roughly 6.2% seen once. The rearrangement uses TRBV11-1 and TRBJ2-5, with D possibly TRBD2 on 5 matching bases. The sequence was obtained from an adult who was a healthcare worker with PCR-confirmed SARS-CoV-2 infection or an uninfected control (not recorded which). Sequences were obtained from whole blood. CDR3 residues: CASLGATQETQYF. The CDR3 nucleotides are TGTGCCAGCTTGGGAGCGACCCAAGAGACCCAGTACTTC.